This T cell receptor beta chain was sequenced for a study of cytomegalovirus exposure and HLA in healthy donors. PCR involved 60 Vbeta and 13 Jbeta primers. Clones were sequenced by immunoSEQ multiplex PCR, and TCRdb holds only the in-frame ones, with some missing. The data show about 60,000 clones, 70% seen once. The germline gives CDR1 SGHRS, CDR2 YFSETQ. The length of the CDR3 is 15 residues. The V end was cut by 1 base, the J end by 8 bases, with 17 bases between. The chain is built from TRBV5-1 and TRBJ2-3; possibly TRBD1 for D (6 bases). Sequences were obtained from PBMCs. This TCR derives from a woman aged 60-75 years in good health and CMV-seropositive. The CDR3 DNA reads TGCGCCAGCAGCTTGTCGGCAGGGGCCGTGGGTACGCAGTATTTT. It yields the protein CASSLSAGAVGTQYF.